Sequencing of this TCR beta chain was carried out in a study of blood T cells in healthy people across ages. Study-wide results and limits: Donor CMV status was unknown, possibly confounding expanded clonotype changes. Naive T cell percentage and TCR beta diversity correlated strongly.

V shed 2 bases and J shed 7 bases, with 11 bases lying between them. Germline assignment: CDR1 ENHRY and CDR2 SYGVKD. The CDR3 totals 14 residues. A sample-barcoded 5' primer and a J-beta primer mix were used in a second PCR of roughly 7 to 12 cycles. Every single cDNA molecule received a tag from a template-switch adaptor with 12 random nucleotides. TCRdb ran MiXCR on the 5' RACE reads and lists one entry per CDR3 protein. The profile shows hundreds of thousands of distinct CDR3 sequences, 20% to 25% of them singletons. Comment on this clonotype: Its antigen is unidentified.

The chain combines TRBV10-3 with TRBJ1-4; D uncertain. This clonotype was sampled from a man between 65 and 85 years old in good health. Sequenced input: blood. In DNA, the CDR3 is TGTGCCATCAGTGAGGAGAGGGCGACTGAAAAACTGTTTTTT. Its translation is CAISEERATEKLFF.